The present entry profiles one TCR beta chain with its context. The sample originates from a study of T cell changes during pregnancy in multiple sclerosis. Assay used: immunoSEQ multiplex PCR; TCRdb lists only in-frame clones, some missing. The sample lists 35,000 to 40,000 clones, more than 70% occurring once. The sequence came from a female donor with multiple sclerosis, enrolled in a pregnancy study. The sequencing used CD8+ T cells from peripheral blood mononuclear cells, collected in the third trimester of pregnancy.

The CDR3 nucleotides read TGTGCCATCATCCGTAGCCATCCTGGGACAGCGGCTTTCTATGGCTACACCTTC. Its protein is CAIIRSHPGTAAFYGYTF. This chain links TRBV7-9 with TRBJ1-2; 7 bases agree with TRBD1. Germline trimming cut 10 bases from V and 4 bases from J; bases unmatched to any gene: 24. The V gene's germline CDR1 is SEHNR and CDR2 FQNEAQ (reference sequence). The CDR3 runs 18 residues.